The source of this T cell receptor beta chain is a study of shared clonotypes between healthy human individuals. Across the study: The plates for each donor numbered three CD4 naive, three CD4 memory, two CD8 naive and one CD8 memory. Study-level points and caveats: In several donors, around 5% of naive CD4 clonotypes appeared in common.

V was pared by 6 bases and J by 0 bases, with 7 bases between. The CDR3 runs to 12 residues. Naive-designated CD8 cells lacked CD45RO, were positively enriched for CCR7, and omitted terminally differentiated effector memory CD45RA+ cells. The repertoire was sequenced with immunoSEQ multiplex PCR; TCRdb's copy has only in-frame clones and lacks some. The sample has millions of clones, about 95% seen once. Note on this clone: Its antigen is not known.

The chain couples TRBV5-3 to TRBJ2-7; D unclear. TRBV5-3 is assigned to the ORF class and has an uncertain function. The sample consisted of naive CD8+ T cells sorted from blood. The receptor comes from a man aged 18 to 35 in good health. CDR3 sequence: CARNPPSYEQYF. The CDR3 DNA follows: TGTGCCAGAAACCCCCCCTCCTACGAGCAGTACTTC.